Listed here is a single TCR beta chain. Some clones are missing from TCRdb's copy, which holds only in-frame ones; the method was immunoSEQ multiplex PCR. The data contain some 300,000 clones, 75% to 90% of them seen just once; the ten biggest clones take up about an eighth. The CDR3 contains 14 residues. Germline loops: CDR1 SGHRS, CDR2 YFSETQ. The germline V and J ends were trimmed by 4 bases and 1 base, with 9 bases remaining between them. The data were obtained in a study of blood T cell repertoires in COVID-19. Sequenced sample: peripheral blood. This receptor was taken from a woman aged 70-85 years with COVID-19, enrolled during active disease. The V gene is TRBV5-1, the J gene TRBJ1-5; D may be TRBD1 (5 bases). Written as DNA, the CDR3 is TGCGCCAGCAGCCCGACAGTAAGCAATCAGCCCCAGCATTTT. Amino acids: CASSPTVSNQPQHF.